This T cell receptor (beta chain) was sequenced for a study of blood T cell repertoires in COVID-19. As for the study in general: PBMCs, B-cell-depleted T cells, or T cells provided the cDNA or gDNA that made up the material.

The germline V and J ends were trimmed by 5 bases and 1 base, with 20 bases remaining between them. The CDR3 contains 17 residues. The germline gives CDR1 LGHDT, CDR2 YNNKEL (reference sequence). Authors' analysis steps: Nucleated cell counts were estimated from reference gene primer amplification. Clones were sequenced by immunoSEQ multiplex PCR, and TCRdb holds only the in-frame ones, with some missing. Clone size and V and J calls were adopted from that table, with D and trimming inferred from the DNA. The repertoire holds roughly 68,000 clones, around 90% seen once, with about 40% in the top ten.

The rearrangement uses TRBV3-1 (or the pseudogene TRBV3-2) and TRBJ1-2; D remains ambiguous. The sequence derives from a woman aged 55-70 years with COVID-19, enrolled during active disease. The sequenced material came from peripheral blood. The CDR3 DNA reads TGTGCCAGCAGCTCCAGTTACGGGGAGGCGGGTAACTATGGCTACACCTTC. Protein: CASSSSYGEAGNYGYTF.